These T cell receptor beta chains were read from a single sample in a study of T cell repertoires in cytomegalovirus infection. TCRdb reanalysed the reads using MiXCR and keeps one entry per CDR3 protein. The sample holds some 220,000 distinct CDR3 sequences; roughly 6.5% are singletons and the top ten take roughly 6%. The sequenced material came from PBMCs. The receptor set was obtained from a human donor in good health (CMV status not recorded). Some clones in this sample may be carry-over from other donors' samples. The CDR3 runs from the conserved cysteine through the conserved F or W. The D gene is left open where the match is weak. Size is omitted from some rows. Given values are once, few, many or a class for expanded clones.

D: NA
size: few
V: TRBV20-1
J: TRBJ2-7
DNA: TGCAGTGCTAGAGATACTACCCCGGGCGACGAGCAGTACTTC
CDR3: CSARDTTPGDEQYF

D: NA
size: many
V: TRBV6-2/TRBV6-3
J: TRBJ2-5
DNA: TGTGCCAGCAGTTTAATTCGCGGGGGCTCGGGAGAGACCCAGTACTTC
CDR3: CASSLIRGGSGETQYF

D: NA
size: few
V: TRBV12-3/TRBV12-4
J: TRBJ1-2
DNA: TGTGCCAGCAAGGGGAACAGGGATGGCTACACCTTC
CDR3: CASKGNRDGYTF

D: NA
size: many
V: TRBV29-1
J: TRBJ1-2
DNA: TGCAGCGTCACCGCCGGGACGGAAAGCTATGGCTACACCTTC
CDR3: CSVTAGTESYGYTF

D: NA
size: many
V: TRBV28
J: TRBJ2-2
DNA: TGTGCCAGCAGTTTAGCGGGGGCGGGCACCGGGGAGCTGTTTTTT
CDR3: CASSLAGAGTGELFF

D: NA
size: many
V: TRBV29-1
J: TRBJ2-7
DNA: TGCAGCGTTGCCGGACAGCAAAGGAGCTCCTACGAGCAGTACTTC
CDR3: CSVAGQQRSSYEQYF

D: NA
size: few
V: TRBV20-1
J: TRBJ2-1
DNA: TGCAGTGCGCCGATTAGCAGCAATGAGCAGTTCTTC
CDR3: CSAPISSNEQFF

D: NA
size: many
V: TRBV9
J: TRBJ1-1
DNA: TGTGCCAGCAGCGTAGGGGTGGGGGGGCAGGCAAACACTGAAGCTTTCTTT
CDR3: CASSVGVGGQANTEAFF

D: TRBD1
size: many
V: TRBV7-2
J: TRBJ1-5
DNA: TGTGCCAGCAGCCCAAAGGTAGGGGGCCAGCCCCAGCATTTT
CDR3: CASSPKVGGQPQHF

D: NA
size: many
V: TRBV7-2
J: TRBJ1-5
DNA: TGTGCCAGCAGCTTAGATGCAGGGGGCAATCAGCCCCAGCATTTT
CDR3: CASSLDAGGNQPQHF

D: NA
size: many
V: TRBV6-5
J: TRBJ2-3
DNA: TGTGCCAGCAGTTACGGAGGGGTCTACACAGATACGCAGTATTTT
CDR3: CASSYGGVYTDTQYF

D: TRBD2
size: many
V: TRBV7-2
J: TRBJ2-5
DNA: TGTGCCAGCGGGGCTCAACTAGCGGGGGGGCAAATAGGCTTC
CDR3: CASGAQLAGGQIGF

D: TRBD2
size: many
V: TRBV4-1
J: TRBJ2-5
DNA: TGCGCCAGCAGCGCCGGCGGGAGGGAGACCCAGTACTTC
CDR3: CASSAGGRETQYF

D: NA
size: many
V: TRBV7-2
J: TRBJ2-7
DNA: TGTGCCAGCAGCTCAATAGGGCGCGGCACCGAGCAGTACTTC
CDR3: CASSSIGRGTEQYF

D: TRBD1
size: few
V: TRBV6-2/TRBV6-3
J: TRBJ1-1
DNA: TGTGCCAGCAGTTACGGCGGGACAGGGCTTAACACTGAAGCTTTCTTT
CDR3: CASSYGGTGLNTEAFF

D: TRBD2
size: many
V: TRBV20-1
J: TRBJ2-5
DNA: TGCAGTGTTAAGCGGGGGGCCCCAGAGACCCAGTACTTC
CDR3: CSVKRGAPETQYF

D: TRBD2
size: many
V: TRBV11-2
J: TRBJ2-5
DNA: TGTGCCAGCAGCTTAGGGGTTGGAAGCGGGGAAGAGACCCAGTACTTC
CDR3: CASSLGVGSGEETQYF

D: TRBD1
size: many
V: TRBV2
J: TRBJ1-1
DNA: TGTGCCAGCACGACAGGGGGGGCGATGAACACTGAAGCTTTCTTT
CDR3: CASTTGGAMNTEAFF

D: NA
size: many
V: TRBV20-1
J: TRBJ2-6
DNA: TGCAGTGCTAGGGAACAAGTCTCTGGGGCCAACGTCCTGACTTTC
CDR3: CSAREQVSGANVLTF

D: TRBD1
size: NA
V: TRBV6-2/TRBV6-3
J: TRBJ1-5
DNA: TGTGCCAGCAGTCGGGACAGGTCCTTGGGGGATCAGCCCCAGCATTTT
CDR3: CASSRDRSLGDQPQHF

D: TRBD2
size: many
V: TRBV6-1
J: TRBJ2-5
DNA: TGTGCCAGCAGCTTGCAAGGCGGACTAGTAGAGACCCAGTACTTC
CDR3: CASSLQGGLVETQYF

D: NA
size: many
V: TRBV5-1
J: TRBJ1-4
DNA: TGCGCCAGCAGCTTGGGAGGGGATCCTAATGAAAAACTGTTTTTT
CDR3: CASSLGGDPNEKLFF

D: TRBD1
size: NA
V: TRBV27
J: TRBJ1-2
DNA: TGTGCCAGCAGTCTATCCGGACAGGGATCGGGCTATGGCTACACCTTC
CDR3: CASSLSGQGSGYGYTF

D: NA
size: NA
V: TRBV15
J: TRBJ1-2
DNA: TGTGCCACCAGCAGAACGGACAGATACTATGGCTACACCTTC
CDR3: CATSRTDRYYGYTF

D: TRBD2
size: many
V: TRBV19
J: TRBJ2-1
DNA: TGTGCCAGTAACCCCGGACTAGCGGATGACAATGAGCAGTTCTTC
CDR3: CASNPGLADDNEQFF

D: NA
size: many
V: TRBV7-2
J: TRBJ1-6
DNA: TGTGCCAGCAGCTTAGCGGGGACTTCTAATTCACCCCTCCACTTT
CDR3: CASSLAGTSNSPLHF

D: NA
size: many
V: TRBV20-1
J: TRBJ2-2
DNA: TGCAGTGCTAGGGACGACAGGCAGACCGGGGAGCTGTTTTTT
CDR3: CSARDDRQTGELFF

D: TRBD1
size: many
V: TRBV7-2
J: TRBJ1-6
DNA: TGTGCCAGCAGCCAGACAGGGTCGGGTTCACCCCTCCACTTT
CDR3: CASSQTGSGSPLHF

D: NA
size: many
V: TRBV6-2/TRBV6-3
J: TRBJ2-7
DNA: TGTGCCAGCGCGTCAGTGACCTACGAGCAGTACTTC
CDR3: CASASVTYEQYF

D: NA
size: many
V: TRBV7-2
J: TRBJ1-5
DNA: TGTGCCAGCAGCTTACTACGGGCCAAGGGGCAGCCCCAGCATTTT
CDR3: CASSLLRAKGQPQHF

D: TRBD1
size: NA
V: TRBV28
J: TRBJ1-3
DNA: TGTGCCAGCAGTGCTGCCGGGACAGGGCCCCCTCTCTCTGGAAACACCATATATTTT
CDR3: CASSAAGTGPPLSGNTIYF

D: TRBD1
size: many
V: TRBV27
J: TRBJ1-6
DNA: TGTGCCAGCAGTTTAGACAGGGTATCCTCACCCCTCCACTTT
CDR3: CASSLDRVSSPLHF

D: TRBD2
size: many
V: TRBV5-1
J: TRBJ2-3
DNA: TGCGCCAGCAGCTTGGCCCGCCTCGCAGCGGGGGAAAGAACAGATACGCAGTATTTT
CDR3: CASSLARLAAGERTDTQYF

D: TRBD1
size: many
V: TRBV28
J: TRBJ1-5
DNA: TGTGCCAGCAGTCCCCAAGGGACAGGGCGTTATAGCAATCAGCCCCAGCATTTT
CDR3: CASSPQGTGRYSNQPQHF

D: NA
size: many
V: TRBV12-3/TRBV12-4
J: TRBJ1-1
DNA: TGTGCCAGCAGTTTAAAGGCGTACACTGAAGCTTTCTTT
CDR3: CASSLKAYTEAFF

D: TRBD1
size: many
V: TRBV7-2
J: TRBJ1-3
DNA: TGTGCCAGCAGCCACCCTCGGGACAGGGCGACCTCCGAATCTGGAAACACCATATATTTT
CDR3: CASSHPRDRATSESGNTIYF

D: NA
size: NA
V: TRBV9
J: TRBJ1-2
DNA: TGTGCCAGCAGCCCCCCCGCCTCGGCCCCAGGCGGCTACACCTTC
CDR3: CASSPPASAPGGYTF

D: TRBD1
size: many
V: TRBV12-3/TRBV12-4
J: TRBJ2-1
DNA: TGTGCCAGCAGTTTCTCGGACAGGGCCTATGAGCAGTTCTTC
CDR3: CASSFSDRAYEQFF

D: NA
size: many
V: TRBV2
J: TRBJ1-6
DNA: TGTGCCAGCAGTGTCGGCCAGGGGTATAATTCACCCCTCCACTTT
CDR3: CASSVGQGYNSPLHF

D: TRBD1
size: NA
V: TRBV28
J: TRBJ2-7
DNA: TGTGCCAGCACACGGACAGGGGATTCCTACGAGCAGTACTTC
CDR3: CASTRTGDSYEQYF

D: NA
size: many
V: TRBV29-1
J: TRBJ2-6
DNA: TGCAGCGTCGAGGAGGCTGGGGCCAACGTCCTGACTTTC
CDR3: CSVEEAGANVLTF

D: TRBD1
size: many
V: TRBV7-2
J: TRBJ2-2
DNA: TGTGCCAGCAGCACATCGACAGGGTTGAACACCGGGGAGCTGTTTTTT
CDR3: CASSTSTGLNTGELFF

D: TRBD2
size: many
V: TRBV12-3/TRBV12-4
J: TRBJ2-5
DNA: TGTGCCAGCAGTTTGGTTAGCGGGGAAGAGACCCAGTACTTC
CDR3: CASSLVSGEETQYF

D: NA
size: many
V: TRBV29-1
J: TRBJ2-7
DNA: TGCAGCGTTGGTTCAGGGCACTTCCCCTACGAGCAGTACTTC
CDR3: CSVGSGHFPYEQYF

D: TRBD2
size: NA
V: TRBV29-1
J: TRBJ2-5
DNA: TGCAGCGCCACGACTAGCGGCCAAGAGACCCAGTACTTC
CDR3: CSATTSGQETQYF

D: NA
size: many
V: TRBV7-3
J: TRBJ2-1
DNA: TGTGCCAGCAGCTTAACCAGGATCAATGAGCAGTTCTTC
CDR3: CASSLTRINEQFF